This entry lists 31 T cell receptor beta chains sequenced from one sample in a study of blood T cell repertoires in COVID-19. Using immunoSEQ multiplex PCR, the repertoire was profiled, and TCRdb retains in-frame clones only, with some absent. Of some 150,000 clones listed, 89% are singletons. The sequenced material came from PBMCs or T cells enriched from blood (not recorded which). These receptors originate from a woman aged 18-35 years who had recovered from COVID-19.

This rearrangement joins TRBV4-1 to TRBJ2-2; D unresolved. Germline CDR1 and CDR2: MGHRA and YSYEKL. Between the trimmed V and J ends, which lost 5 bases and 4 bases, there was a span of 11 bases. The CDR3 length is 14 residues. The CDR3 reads CASSLRGTTGELFF. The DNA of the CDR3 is TGCGCCAGCAGCTTGCGCGGAACCACCGGGGAGCTGTTTTTT.

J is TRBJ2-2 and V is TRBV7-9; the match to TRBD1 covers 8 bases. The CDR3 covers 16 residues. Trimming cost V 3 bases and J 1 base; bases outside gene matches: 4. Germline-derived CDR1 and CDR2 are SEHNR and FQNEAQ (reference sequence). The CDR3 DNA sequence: TGTGCCAGCAGCTTTTTAGGACAGGGGAACACCGGGGAGCTGTTTTTT. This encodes CASSFLGQGNTGELFF.

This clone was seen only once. DNA for the CDR3: TGTGCCAGCAGTTTTCCGCCCCTAAACACCGGGGAGCTGTTTTTT. The encoded protein is CASSFPPLNTGELFF. The chain employs TRBV28 and TRBJ2-2; D remains unclear. The CDR3 extends over 15 amino acids. CDR1 and CDR2 (germline): MDHEN, SYDVKM. V was pared by 3 bases and J by 2 bases, with 10 bases between.

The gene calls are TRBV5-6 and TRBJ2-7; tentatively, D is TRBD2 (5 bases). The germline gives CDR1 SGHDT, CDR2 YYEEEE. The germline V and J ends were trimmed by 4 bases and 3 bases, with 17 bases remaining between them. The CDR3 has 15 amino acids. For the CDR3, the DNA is TGTGCCAGCAGCCCCGTAGCGCTCGCCCTCTACGAGCAGTACTTC. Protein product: CASSPVALALYEQYF.

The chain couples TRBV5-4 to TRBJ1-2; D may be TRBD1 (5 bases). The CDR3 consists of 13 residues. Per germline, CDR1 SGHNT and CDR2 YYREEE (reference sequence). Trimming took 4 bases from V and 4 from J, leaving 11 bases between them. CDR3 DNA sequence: TGTGCCAGCAGCCCGACAGTAGGCTATGGCTACACCTTC. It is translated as CASSPTVGYGYTF.

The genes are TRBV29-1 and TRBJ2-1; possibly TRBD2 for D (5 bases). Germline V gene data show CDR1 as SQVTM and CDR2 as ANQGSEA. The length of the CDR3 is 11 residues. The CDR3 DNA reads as TGCAGAGCCGGTGGAGGCGGTGAGCAGTTCTTC. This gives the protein CRAGGGGEQFF.

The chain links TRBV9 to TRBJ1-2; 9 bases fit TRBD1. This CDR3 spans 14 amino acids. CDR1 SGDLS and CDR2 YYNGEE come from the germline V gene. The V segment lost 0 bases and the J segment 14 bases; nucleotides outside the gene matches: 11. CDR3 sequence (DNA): TGTGCCAGCAGCGTAGCCCCCGGACAGGGGATCCCAACCTTC. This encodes CASSVAPGQGIPTF.

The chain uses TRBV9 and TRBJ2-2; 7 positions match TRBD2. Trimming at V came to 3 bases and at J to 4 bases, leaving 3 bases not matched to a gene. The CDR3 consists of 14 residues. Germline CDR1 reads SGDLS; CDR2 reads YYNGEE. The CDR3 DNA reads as TGTGCCAGCAGCGCCCTAGCGGTCACCGGGGAGCTGTTTTTT. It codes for CASSALAVTGELFF.

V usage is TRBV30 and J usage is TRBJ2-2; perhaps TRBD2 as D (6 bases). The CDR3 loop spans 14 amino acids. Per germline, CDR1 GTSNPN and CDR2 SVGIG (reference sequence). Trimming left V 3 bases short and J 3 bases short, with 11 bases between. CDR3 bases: TGTGCCTGGAGGGAGGGGCGGGACACCGGGGAGCTGTTTTTT. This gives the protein CAWREGRDTGELFF.

The DNA of the CDR3 is TGTGCCAGTAGTATAACCGGGACTAGCGACTCCTACGAGCAGTACTTC. It is translated as CASSITGTSDSYEQYF. The genes are TRBV19 and TRBJ2-7; 10 nucleotides align to TRBD2. V trimming: 2 bases; J trimming: 0 bases; junction bases outside the gene matches: 4. The CDR3 extends over 16 amino acids. The germline CDR1 and CDR2 sequences are LNHDA and SQIVND (reference sequence).

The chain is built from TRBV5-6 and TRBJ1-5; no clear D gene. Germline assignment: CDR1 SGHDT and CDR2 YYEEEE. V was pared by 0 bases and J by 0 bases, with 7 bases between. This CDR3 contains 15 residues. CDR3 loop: CASSLAGFSNQPQHF. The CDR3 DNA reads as TGTGCCAGCAGCTTGGCCGGGTTTAGCAATCAGCCCCAGCATTTT.

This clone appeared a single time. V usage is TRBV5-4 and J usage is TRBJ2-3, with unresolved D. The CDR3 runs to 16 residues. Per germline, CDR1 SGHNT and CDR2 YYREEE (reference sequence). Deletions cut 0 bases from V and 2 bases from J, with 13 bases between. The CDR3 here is CASSLGSLATTDTQYF. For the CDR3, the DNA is TGTGCCAGCAGCTTGGGTTCTCTTGCTACCACAGATACGCAGTATTTT.

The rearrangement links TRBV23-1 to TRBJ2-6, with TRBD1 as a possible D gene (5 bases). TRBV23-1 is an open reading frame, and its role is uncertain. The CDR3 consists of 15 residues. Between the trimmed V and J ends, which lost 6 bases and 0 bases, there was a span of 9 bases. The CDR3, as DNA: TGCGCCAGCAGAGACAGTAGCTCTGGGGCCAACGTCCTGACTTTC. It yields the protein CASRDSSSGANVLTF.

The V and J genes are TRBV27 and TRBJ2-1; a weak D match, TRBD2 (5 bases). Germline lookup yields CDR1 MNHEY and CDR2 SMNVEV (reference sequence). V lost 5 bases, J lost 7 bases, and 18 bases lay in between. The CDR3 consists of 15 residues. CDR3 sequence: CASSHRTYTRNEQFF. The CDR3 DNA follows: TGTGCCAGCAGTCATAGGACTTATACGAGGAATGAGCAGTTCTTC.

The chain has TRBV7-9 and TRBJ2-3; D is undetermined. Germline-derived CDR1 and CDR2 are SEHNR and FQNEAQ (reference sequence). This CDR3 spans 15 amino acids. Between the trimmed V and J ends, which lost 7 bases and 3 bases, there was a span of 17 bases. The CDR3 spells CASTPDNRETDTQYF. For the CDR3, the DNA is TGTGCCAGCACCCCCGACAACCGCGAAACAGATACGCAGTATTTT.

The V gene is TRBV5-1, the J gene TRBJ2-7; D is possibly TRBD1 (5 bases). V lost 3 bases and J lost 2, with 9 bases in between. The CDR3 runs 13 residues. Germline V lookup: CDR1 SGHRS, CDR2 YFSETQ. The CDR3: CASSSDNTYEQYF. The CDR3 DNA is TGCGCCAGCAGCTCGGACAACACCTACGAGCAGTACTTC. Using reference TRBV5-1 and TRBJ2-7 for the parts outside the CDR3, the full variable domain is KAGVTQTPRYLIKTRGQQVTLSCSPISGHRSVSWYQQTPGQGLQFLFEYFSETQRNKGNFPGRFSGRQFSNSRSEMNVSTLELGDSALYLCASSSDNTYEQYFGPGTRLTVT.

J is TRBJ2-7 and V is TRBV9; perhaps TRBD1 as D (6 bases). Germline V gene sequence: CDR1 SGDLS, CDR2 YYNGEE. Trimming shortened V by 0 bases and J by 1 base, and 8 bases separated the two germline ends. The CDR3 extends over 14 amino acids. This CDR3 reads CASSVGGQSYEQYF. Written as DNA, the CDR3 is TGTGCCAGCAGCGTAGGAGGACAGTCCTACGAGCAGTACTTC.

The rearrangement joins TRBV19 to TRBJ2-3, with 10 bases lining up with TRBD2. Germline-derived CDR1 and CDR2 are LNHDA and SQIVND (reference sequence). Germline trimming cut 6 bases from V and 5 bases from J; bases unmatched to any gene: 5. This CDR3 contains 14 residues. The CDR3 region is CASRLAGVGDTQYF. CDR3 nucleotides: TGTGCCAGTAGGCTAGCGGGAGTTGGAGATACGCAGTATTTT.

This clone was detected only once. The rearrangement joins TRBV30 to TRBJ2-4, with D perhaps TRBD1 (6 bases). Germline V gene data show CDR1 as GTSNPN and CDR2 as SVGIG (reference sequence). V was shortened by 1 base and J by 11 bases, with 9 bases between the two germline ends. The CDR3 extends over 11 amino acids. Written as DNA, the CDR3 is TGTGCCTGGAGTGGGGCAGGGGTTCAGTACTTC. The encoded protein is CAWSGAGVQYF.

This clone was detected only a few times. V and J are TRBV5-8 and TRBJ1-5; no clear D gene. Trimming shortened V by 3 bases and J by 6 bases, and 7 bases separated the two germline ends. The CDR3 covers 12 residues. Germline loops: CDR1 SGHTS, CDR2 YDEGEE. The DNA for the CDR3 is TGTGCCAGCAGCTCCCGGGGTCAGCCCCAGCATTTT. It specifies CASSSRGQPQHF. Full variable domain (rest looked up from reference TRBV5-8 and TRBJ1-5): EAGVTQSPTHLIKTRGQQATLRCSPISGHTSVYWYQQALGLGLQFLLWYDEGEERNRGNFPPRFSGRQFPNYSSELNVNALELEDSALYLCASSSRGQPQHFGDGTRLSIL.

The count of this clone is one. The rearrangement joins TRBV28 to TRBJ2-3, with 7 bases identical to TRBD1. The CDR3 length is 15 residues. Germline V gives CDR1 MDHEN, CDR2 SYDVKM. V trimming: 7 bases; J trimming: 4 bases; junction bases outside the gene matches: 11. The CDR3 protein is CASTRGLGMADTQYF. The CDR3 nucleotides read TGTGCCAGCACAAGGGGGCTTGGGATGGCAGATACGCAGTATTTT.

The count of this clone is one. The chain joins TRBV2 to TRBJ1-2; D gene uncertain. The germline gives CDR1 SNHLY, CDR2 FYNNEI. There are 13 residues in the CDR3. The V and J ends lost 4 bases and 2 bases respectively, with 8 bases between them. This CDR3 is CASSAGVNYGYTF. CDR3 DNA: TGTGCCAGCAGTGCAGGTGTCAACTATGGCTACACCTTC.

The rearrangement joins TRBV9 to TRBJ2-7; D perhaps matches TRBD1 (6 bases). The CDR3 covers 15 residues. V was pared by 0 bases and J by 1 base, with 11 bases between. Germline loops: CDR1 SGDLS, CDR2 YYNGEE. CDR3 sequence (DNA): TGTGCCAGCAGCGTAGGGGGGCACGGGTCCTACGAGCAGTACTTC. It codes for CASSVGGHGSYEQYF.

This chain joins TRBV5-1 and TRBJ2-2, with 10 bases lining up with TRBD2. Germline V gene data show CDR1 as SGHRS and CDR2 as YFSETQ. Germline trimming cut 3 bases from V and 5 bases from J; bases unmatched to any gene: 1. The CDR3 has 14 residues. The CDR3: CASSSTSGTGELFF. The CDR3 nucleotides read TGCGCCAGCAGCTCGACTAGCGGGACCGGGGAGCTGTTTTTT.

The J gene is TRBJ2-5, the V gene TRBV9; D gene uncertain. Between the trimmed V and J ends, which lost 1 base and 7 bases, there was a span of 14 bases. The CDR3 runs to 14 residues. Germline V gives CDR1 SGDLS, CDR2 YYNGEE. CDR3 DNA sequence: TGTGCCAGCAGCGTATCACGGATCCGAGGGACCCAGTACTTC. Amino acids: CASSVSRIRGTQYF.

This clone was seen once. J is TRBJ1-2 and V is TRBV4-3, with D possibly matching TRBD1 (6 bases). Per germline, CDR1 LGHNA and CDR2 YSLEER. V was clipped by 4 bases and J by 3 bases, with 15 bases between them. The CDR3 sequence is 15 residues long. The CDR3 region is CASSRYRDMDYGYTF. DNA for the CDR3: TGCGCCAGCAGCCGATACAGGGATATGGACTATGGCTACACCTTC.

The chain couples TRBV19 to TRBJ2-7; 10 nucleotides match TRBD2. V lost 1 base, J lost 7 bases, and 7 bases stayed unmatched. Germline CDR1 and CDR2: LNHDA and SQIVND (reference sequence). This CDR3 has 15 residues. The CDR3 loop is CASSIASSGSREQYF. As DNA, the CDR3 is TGTGCCAGTAGTATAGCGTCTAGCGGGAGTCGGGAGCAGTACTTC. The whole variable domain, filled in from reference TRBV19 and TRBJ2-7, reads DGGITQSPKYLFRKEGQNVTLSCEQNLNHDAMYWYRQDPGQGLRLIYYSQIVNDFQKGDIAEGYSVSREKKESFPLTVTSAQKNPTAFYLCASSIASSGSREQYFGPGTRLTVT.

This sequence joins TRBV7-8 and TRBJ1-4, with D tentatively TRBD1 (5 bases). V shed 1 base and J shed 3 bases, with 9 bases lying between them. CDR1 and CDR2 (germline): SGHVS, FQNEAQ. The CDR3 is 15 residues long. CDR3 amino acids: CASSLGAGPNEKLFF. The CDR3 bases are TGTGCCAGCAGCTTAGGAGCGGGGCCTAATGAAAAACTGTTTTTT. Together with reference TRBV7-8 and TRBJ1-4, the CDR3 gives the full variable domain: GAGVSQSPRYKVAKRGQDVALRCDPISGHVSLFWYQQALGQGPEFLTYFQNEAQLDKSGLPSDRFFAERPEGSVSTLKIQRTQQEDSAVYLCASSLGAGPNEKLFFGSGTQLSVL.

CDR3 sequence reads: CAISDGPGGRNEKLFF. CDR3 nucleotides: TGTGCCATCAGTGACGGACCAGGGGGTCGGAATGAAAAACTGTTTTTT. The chain is built from TRBV10-3 and TRBJ1-4; 7 positions match TRBD1. The CDR3 totals 16 residues. Germline CDR1 is ENHRY and CDR2 is SYGVKD. The V gene end was trimmed by 3 bases and the J gene end by 5 bases; junction bases not matched to a gene: 9.

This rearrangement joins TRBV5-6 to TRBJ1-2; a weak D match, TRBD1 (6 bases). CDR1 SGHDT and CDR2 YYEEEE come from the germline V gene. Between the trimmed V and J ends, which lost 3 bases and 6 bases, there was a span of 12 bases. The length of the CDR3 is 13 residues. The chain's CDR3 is CASSSHRVDGYTF. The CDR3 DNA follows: TGTGCCAGCAGCTCACACAGGGTGGATGGCTACACCTTC.

The CDR3 DNA follows: TGTGCCAGCAGACGTTGGACGGGACTAGAAATGACAGATACGCAGTATTTT. Its protein product is CASRRWTGLEMTDTQYF. The chain employs TRBV7-9 and TRBJ2-3; 8 bases line up with TRBD2. The CDR3 is made up of 17 amino acids. Germline V gives CDR1 SEHNR, CDR2 FQNEAQ (reference sequence). J lost 3 bases, V lost 6 bases, and 14 bases had no gene match.